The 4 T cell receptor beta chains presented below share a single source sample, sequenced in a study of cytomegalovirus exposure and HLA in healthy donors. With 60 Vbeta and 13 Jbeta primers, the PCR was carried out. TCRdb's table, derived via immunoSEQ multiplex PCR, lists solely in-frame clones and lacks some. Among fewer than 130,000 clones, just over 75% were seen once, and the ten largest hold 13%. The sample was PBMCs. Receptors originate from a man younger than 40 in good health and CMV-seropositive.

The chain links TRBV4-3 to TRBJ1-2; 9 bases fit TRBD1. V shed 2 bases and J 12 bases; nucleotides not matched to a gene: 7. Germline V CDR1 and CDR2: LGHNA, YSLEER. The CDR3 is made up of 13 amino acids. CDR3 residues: CASSQPGTGIHTF. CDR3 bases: TGCGCCAGCAGCCAACCCGGGACAGGGATCCACACCTTC.

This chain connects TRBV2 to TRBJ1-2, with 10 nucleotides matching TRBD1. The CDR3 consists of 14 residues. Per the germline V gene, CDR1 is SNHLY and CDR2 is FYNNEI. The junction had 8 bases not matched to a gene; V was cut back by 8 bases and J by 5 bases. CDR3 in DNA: TGTGCCAGCCTTCCGGGACAGGGGAATTATGGCTACACCTTC. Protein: CASLPGQGNYGYTF.

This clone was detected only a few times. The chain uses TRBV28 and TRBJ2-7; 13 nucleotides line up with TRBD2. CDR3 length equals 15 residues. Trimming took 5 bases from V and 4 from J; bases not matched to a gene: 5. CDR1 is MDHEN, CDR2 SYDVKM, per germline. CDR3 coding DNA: TGTGCCAGCAGTCGAAGGACTAGCGGGGGTTACGAGCAGTACTTC. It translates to CASSRRTSGGYEQYF.

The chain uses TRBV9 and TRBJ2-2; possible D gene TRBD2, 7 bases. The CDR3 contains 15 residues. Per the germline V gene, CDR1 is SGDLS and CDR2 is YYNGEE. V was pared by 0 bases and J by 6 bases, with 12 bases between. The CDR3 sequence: CASSVVEGGPGELFF. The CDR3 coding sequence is TGTGCCAGCAGCGTAGTGGAGGGGGGGCCCGGGGAGCTGTTTTTT.